Following are 22 T cell receptor beta chains from one sample sequenced in a study of blood T cells in healthy people across ages. Combining a sample-barcoded 5' primer with a J-beta primer mix, a second PCR ran for roughly 6 to 12 cycles. TCRdb independently ran MiXCR on the 5' RACE reads; one entry per CDR3 protein. The data hold a few hundred thousand distinct CDR3 sequences, with 25% to 30% observed a single time. Sequencing was carried out using blood. Source of these receptors: a woman aged 70-85 years in good health.

The table lists this clonotype with a few counts. The CDR3 loop reads CASSELGPGGRVQETQYF. DNA of the CDR3: TGTGCCAGCAGCGAGCTTGGTCCTGGCGGGCGCGTACAAGAGACCCAGTACTTC. This chain uses TRBV7-3 with TRBJ2-5; D perhaps matches TRBD2 (5 bases). V lost 5 bases, J lost 2 bases, and 24 bases lay in between. In germline, CDR1 is SGHTA, CDR2 FQGTGA. CDR3 length equals 18 residues.

The chain uses TRBV5-1 and TRBJ1-1; D ambiguous. From germline, CDR1 is SGHRS and CDR2 YFSETQ. This CDR3 spans 13 amino acids. The V and J ends lost 0 bases and 4 bases respectively, with 7 bases between them. The CDR3 nucleotides are TGCGCCAGCAGCTTGGCACCAGGCACTGAAGCTTTCTTT. Encoded protein: CASSLAPGTEAFF.

The rearrangement joins TRBV6-1 to TRBJ2-1; TRBD1 matches 8 bases. The end of the DNA aligns better with TRBJ2-7, so the J call may be wrong. From germline, CDR1 is MNHNS and CDR2 SASEGT. CDR3 length: 19 residues. The CDR3 coding sequence is TGTGCCAGCAGCCCACAGGGGGATGGCTTAGTTGGGGGCTCCTACGAGCAGTACTTC. It codes for CASSPQGDGLVGGSYEQYF.

This clonotype was counted only a few times. CDR3 amino acids: CSVVDRGLSEAFF. The DNA of the CDR3 is TGCAGCGTTGTGGACAGGGGGCTGTCTGAAGCTTTCTTT. The chain employs TRBV29-1 and TRBJ1-1; 11 bases line up with TRBD1. V trimming: 4 bases; J trimming: 6 bases; junction bases outside the gene matches: 4. The CDR3 is 13 residues long. Per germline, CDR1 SQVTM and CDR2 ANQGSEA.

This clonotype appeared a few times. This chain links TRBV12-3 or TRBV12-4 with TRBJ2-5; no reliable D call. The J call may be in error: the DNA end matches TRBJ2-1 better. This CDR3 has 13 amino acids. In DNA form, the CDR3 reads TGTGCCAGCAGTTTAGGCAGCGAAAATGAGCAGTTCTTC. Translation: CASSLGSENEQFF.

This clonotype was detected only a few times. J is TRBJ2-7 and V is TRBV5-1; 7 bases agree with TRBD1. The DNA end lines up better with TRBJ2-5; the J call may be wrong. Germline V gene sequence: CDR1 SGHRS, CDR2 YFSETQ. The CDR3 runs to 15 residues. CDR3 amino acids: CASSLGRTGQETQYF. The CDR3 nucleotides read TGCGCCAGCAGCTTGGGTAGGACAGGCCAAGAGACCCAGTACTTC.

The chain employs TRBV6-2 or TRBV6-3 and TRBJ1-1, with 8 bases lining up with TRBD1. CDR3 length equals 12 residues. Germline loops: CDR1 MNHEY, CDR2 SVGEGT. Trimming cost V 11 bases and J 5 bases; bases outside gene matches: 7. The CDR3 loop reads CAGGQGWTEAFF. CDR3 nucleotides: TGTGCCGGCGGACAGGGATGGACTGAAGCTTTCTTT.

The V call is TRBV6-2 or TRBV6-3, the J call TRBJ2-3, with D perhaps matching TRBD1 or TRBD2 (5 bases each). In germline, CDR1 is MNHEY, CDR2 SVGEGT. The V and J ends lost 0 bases and 6 bases respectively, with 10 bases between them. The CDR3 is 14 residues long. In nucleotides, the CDR3 is TGTGCCAGCAGTTACTCATCGGGGCTTGATACGCAGTATTTT. This sequence encodes CASSYSSGLDTQYF.

This sequence joins TRBV29-1 and TRBJ1-1, with TRBD1 identical over 9 bases. V shed 6 bases, J shed 1 base, and the junction held 21 bases outside the gene matches. CDR1 and CDR2 from the germline V gene are SQVTM and ANQGSEA. The CDR3 has 19 residues. The CDR3, as DNA: TGCAGCGTAGCCGACGGGGGGCCCTACTGGGGACAGGGGAACACTGAAGCTTTCTTT. It yields the protein CSVADGGPYWGQGNTEAFF.

The rearrangement uses TRBV5-1 and TRBJ2-5; perhaps D is TRBD1 or TRBD2 (5 bases each). From germline, CDR1 is SGHRS and CDR2 YFSETQ. Trimming removed 7 bases at V and 3 bases at J, with 10 bases between. There are 12 residues in the CDR3. The CDR3 region is CASGLGEETQYF. The CDR3 bases are TGCGCCAGCGGGTTGGGGGAAGAGACCCAGTACTTC.

The chain joins TRBV7-2 to TRBJ2-1, with TRBD2 identical over 9 bases. After removal of 3 bases from V and 7 bases from J, the junction contained 7 bases not matched to a gene. Germline CDR1 reads SGHTA; CDR2 reads FQGNSA. This CDR3 has 15 amino acids. In nucleotides, the CDR3 is TGTGCCAGCAGCTTGGGGGCCGCGGGGGGGAATGAGCAGTTCTTC. This gives the protein CASSLGAAGGNEQFF.

The rearrangement uses TRBV20-1 and TRBJ1-2, with TRBD1 identical over 7 bases. The V gene end was trimmed by 7 bases and the J gene end by 4 bases; junction bases not matched to a gene: 3. The CDR3 consists of 11 residues. Germline lookup yields CDR1 DFQATT and CDR2 SNEGSKA (reference sequence). The CDR3 coding sequence is TGCAGTGGGACAGGAGGCTATGGCTACACCTTC. Its translation: CSGTGGYGYTF.

CDR3 DNA sequence: TGTGCCAGCAGTGAAGACCAAGGGAGGAAAGCTTTCTTT. Protein: CASSEDQGRKAFF. This chain uses TRBV2 with TRBJ1-1; D call uncertain. V lost 1 base and J 9 bases, leaving 12 bases between the germline ends. CDR1 SNHLY and CDR2 FYNNEI come from the germline V gene. The CDR3 totals 13 residues.

This clonotype was counted between two and nine times. The V and J genes are TRBV29-1 and TRBJ2-7; 8 bases are shared with TRBD1. V shed 7 bases and J 3 bases; nucleotides not matched to a gene: 5. Germline V gives CDR1 SQVTM, CDR2 ANQGSEA. The CDR3 totals 12 residues. Here the CDR3 reads CSAGTGLYEQYF. In DNA, the CDR3 is TGCAGCGCCGGGACAGGACTCTACGAGCAGTACTTC.

This clonotype was counted a few times. V gene TRBV7-9 combines with J gene TRBJ1-2, with D tentatively TRBD1 (5 bases). With 1 base removed from V and 8 bases from J, the gap between germline ends came to 14 bases. CDR1 is SEHNR and CDR2 is FQNEAQ in the germline V gene (reference sequence). The CDR3 contains 14 residues. This CDR3 reads CASSLEVVGEGYTF. The CDR3 DNA sequence: TGTGCCAGCAGCTTAGAAGTGGTAGGGGAAGGCTACACCTTC.

The V and J genes are TRBV4-1 and TRBJ1-4; D unclear. V was pared by 3 bases and J by 13 bases, with 12 bases between. CDR3 length: 12 residues. The V gene's germline CDR1 is MGHRA and CDR2 YSYEKL. In DNA, the CDR3 is TGCGCCAGCAGCCACCGGACTGGGAGACTGTTTTTT. Its protein product is CASSHRTGRLFF.

The sample holds a few counts of this clonotype. The V and J genes are TRBV9 and TRBJ2-7, with no clear D. Germline CDR1 and CDR2: SGDLS and YYNGEE. The length of the CDR3 is 15 residues. Trimming removed 0 bases at V and 3 bases at J, with 13 bases between. The CDR3: CASSVAATHVYEQYF. CDR3 DNA: TGTGCCAGCAGCGTAGCCGCGACACACGTCTACGAGCAGTACTTC.

The chain has TRBV20-1 and TRBJ1-4; D call uncertain. Germline CDR1 reads DFQATT; CDR2 reads SNEGSKA (reference sequence). This CDR3 is built from 11 residues. Trimming pared 5 bases from V and 4 bases from J, leaving 5 bases between. CDR3 protein: CSAENNEKLFF. In DNA, the CDR3 is TGCAGTGCTGAAAATAATGAAAAACTGTTTTTT.

Regarding this clonotype: One junction end disagrees with the germline gene, perhaps due to a read error. This chain links TRBV5-1 with TRBJ2-3, with 7 bases identical to TRBD1. The CDR3 extends over 14 amino acids. Germline V gene data show CDR1 as SGHRS and CDR2 as YFSETQ. This chain's CDR3 is CASSLRQGSETQYF. The CDR3, as DNA: TGCGCCAGCAGCTTAAGACAGGGATCGGAGACCCAGTACTTT.

This clonotype was counted between two and nine times. The rearrangement uses TRBV25-1 and TRBJ1-1, with 8 nucleotides matching TRBD1. Unmatched junction bases numbered 1, after V lost 0 bases and J lost 1 base. The CDR3 loop spans 15 amino acids. Germline CDR1 is MGHDK and CDR2 is SYGVNS. The CDR3 protein is CASSEYTGGNTEAFF. For the CDR3, the DNA is TGTGCCAGCAGTGAATACACAGGGGGGAACACTGAAGCTTTCTTT.

This clonotype was seen a few times. The chain joins TRBV21-1 to TRBJ1-5; TRBD1, the D gene given by the table, was not confirmed from the DNA. TRBV21-1 represents a pseudogene. The CDR3 contains 19 residues. The CDR3 region is CASSRWGRTGPMANQPQHF. CDR3 sequence (DNA): TGTGCCAGCAGCCGCTGGGGTAGGACAGGCCCAATGGCCAATCAGCCCCAGCATTTT.

This clonotype was found a few times. J is TRBJ2-4 and V is TRBV2; the match to TRBD2 covers 9 bases. Per the germline V gene, CDR1 is SNHLY and CDR2 is FYNNEI. Trimming cost V 6 bases and J 5 bases; bases outside gene matches: 8. The CDR3 has 15 residues. For the CDR3, the DNA is TGTGCCAGCAGCCCACTTGGGACTAGCCAAAACATTCAGTACTTC. This encodes CASSPLGTSQNIQYF.